What follows are 20 T cell receptor beta chains derived from one specimen sequenced in a study of identical twins. TCRdb used MiXCR to reprocess the 5' RACE reads, holding one entry per CDR3 protein. The sample includes 1.5 million to 2 million distinct CDR3 sequences, less than 35% seen only once; the top ten take about 0.25%. The sequenced sample consisted of cord blood. All receptors come from a newborn girl in good health.

The genes are TRBV20-1 and TRBJ2-7; D is possibly TRBD1 or TRBD2 (5 bases each). The J call may be faulty, since TRBJ2-5 better matches the DNA end. Per germline, CDR1 DFQATT and CDR2 SNEGSKA (reference sequence). The CDR3 totals 16 residues. CDR3: CSARAPQWGRGETQYF. CDR3 in DNA: TGCAGTGCTAGAGCCCCCCAGTGGGGCCGAGGGGAGACCCAGTACTTC.

The chain has TRBV5-1 and TRBJ1-1; the D is unclear. Between the trimmed V and J ends, which lost 2 bases and 1 base, there was a span of 12 bases. The V gene's germline CDR1 is SGHRS and CDR2 YFSETQ. CDR3 length: 15 residues. The CDR3 loop reads CASSLRSPPNTEAFF. The CDR3 DNA is TGCGCCAGCAGCTTACGGTCGCCGCCGAACACTGAAGCTTTCTTT.

There are a few counts of this clonotype. The chain uses TRBV5-1 and TRBJ2-2; possible D gene TRBD2, 5 bases. The V end lost 4 bases, the J end lost 4 bases, and 14 bases lay between the germline ends. The CDR3 has 15 amino acids. The V gene's germline CDR1 is SGHRS and CDR2 YFSETQ. CDR3 in amino acids: CASSPQLDGTGELFF. The CDR3 DNA follows: TGCGCCAGCAGCCCCCAACTAGACGGCACCGGGGAGCTGTTTTTT.

In this sample, this clonotype turned up a few times. V and J are TRBV3-1 and TRBJ2-1, with 14 bases fitting TRBD2. The germline V gene has CDR1 LGHDT and CDR2 YNNKEL (reference sequence). With 5 bases clipped from V and 7 bases from J, the junction kept 10 bases outside the gene matches. This CDR3 region has 17 residues. The CDR3 region has the DNA TGTGCCAGCAGCTCCCGACTAGCGGGGGGGCCGGTTAATGAGCAGTTCTTC. It yields the protein CASSSRLAGGPVNEQFF.

CDR3 sequence reads: CASSLSAREQYF. CDR3 coding DNA: TGTGCCAGCAGTTTATCAGCTAGGGAGCAGTACTTC. This rearrangement joins TRBV28 to TRBJ2-5; D may be TRBD2 (5 bases). The CDR3 has 12 amino acids. Germline assignment: CDR1 MDHEN and CDR2 SYDVKM. V lost 1 base, J lost 11 bases, and 11 bases lay in between.

The gene calls are TRBV25-1 and TRBJ2-5, with 9 bases aligning to TRBD2. The J segment lost 1 base and the V segment lost 8 bases, leaving 8 bases of the junction unmatched. This CDR3 comprises 15 residues. Germline V lookup: CDR1 MGHDK, CDR2 SYGVNS. The chain's CDR3 is CASGGTSSPQETQYF. The CDR3 region has the DNA TGTGCCAGCGGCGGGACTAGCAGCCCCCAAGAGACCCAGTACTTC.

This clonotype occurred a few times. This rearrangement joins TRBV10-3 to TRBJ2-1, with 9 nucleotides matching TRBD1. Germline CDR1 reads ENHRY; CDR2 reads SYGVKD. The CDR3 length is 17 residues. The ends lost 11 bases at V and 0 bases at J; junction bases unmatched: 14. CDR3 bases: TGTGCCGCCAGAGGACAGGGGCGCCTGAGCTCCTACAATGAGCAGTTCTTC. Translating it yields CAARGQGRLSSYNEQFF.

In its sample, this clonotype was seen many times. The chain has TRBV12-3 or TRBV12-4 and TRBJ2-7; D might be TRBD2 (5 bases). The ends were cut back, 5 bases at V and 2 bases at J, with 13 bases in the middle. This CDR3 has 14 amino acids. CDR3 sequence reads: CASSRSSGAYEQYF. The CDR3 bases are TGTGCCAGCAGTCGGTCGAGCGGCGCCTACGAGCAGTACTTC.

V is TRBV20-1 and J is TRBJ1-4; D is perhaps TRBD1 (5 bases). Germline V gene sequence: CDR1 DFQATT, CDR2 SNEGSKA (reference sequence). The CDR3 spans 14 residues. The V end was cut by 5 bases, the J end by 8 bases, with 18 bases between. The CDR3 DNA reads as TGCAGTGCTGGGGGGGGACCCACTTCCGAAAAACTGTTTTTT. Translated, it gives CSAGGGPTSEKLFF.

This clonotype was recorded only once. One end of the junction fails to match germline, which may point to a read error. V is TRBV7-2 and J is TRBJ1-5, with D possibly matching TRBD1 (5 bases). The CDR3 consists of 15 residues. Germline V gene sequence: CDR1 SGHTA, CDR2 FQGNSA. The CDR3 region has the DNA TGTGACAGCAGTCAGGGAGTCTATAGCAATCAGCCCCAGCATTTT. This codes for CDSSQGVYSNQPQHF.

This chain connects TRBV2 to TRBJ1-5; D is unclear. Germline V gives CDR1 SNHLY, CDR2 FYNNEI. V gave up 7 bases and J gave up 3 bases, with 10 bases separating them. The CDR3 runs 13 residues. For the CDR3, the DNA is TGTGCCAGCACGCGGGGATTCAATCAGCCCCAGCATTTT. This codes for CASTRGFNQPQHF.

Concerning this clonotype itself: The junction departs from germline at one end; a sequencing error may be responsible. The chain joins TRBV25-1 to TRBJ2-6, with a tentative D call TRBD2 (5 bases). Germline CDR1 is MGHDK and CDR2 is SYGVNS. This CDR3 has 15 residues. CDR3 in DNA: TGTGCCTGCAGTGAATACGGGGCTGGGGCCAACGTCCTGACTTTC. Translated: CACSEYGAGANVLTF.

V and J are TRBV6-5 and TRBJ1-1; 12 bases fit TRBD1. The CDR3 length is 17 residues. Germline trimming cut 0 bases from V and 11 bases from J; bases unmatched to any gene: 13. Per the germline V gene, CDR1 is MNHEY and CDR2 is SVGAGI. As DNA, the CDR3 is TGTGCCAGCAGTTACTCGAGGGGGGGACAGGGGGCACCGAAGGCTTTCTTT. It is translated as CASSYSRGGQGAPKAFF.

The rearrangement links TRBV6-6 to TRBJ1-1; D not resolved. Between the trimmed V and J ends, which lost 8 bases and 4 bases, there was a span of 11 bases. Per germline, CDR1 MNHNY and CDR2 SVGAGI (reference sequence). CDR3 size: 12 residues. Written as DNA, the CDR3 is TGTGCCAGCGCGGCACGGAGCACTGAAGCTTTCTTT. Its translation is CASAARSTEAFF.

The chain combines TRBV6-6 with TRBJ2-7; D unresolved. V was pared by 5 bases and J by 0 bases, with 14 bases between. CDR3 length equals 15 residues. Germline V gene sequence: CDR1 MNHNY, CDR2 SVGAGI (reference sequence). CDR3 nucleotide sequence: TGTGCCAGCAGTCAAGTAAGCCCTAGCTCCTACGAGCAGTACTTC. Translated: CASSQVSPSSYEQYF.

This clonotype occurred a few times. The chain carries TRBV4-2 and TRBJ1-2, with TRBD1 matching over 9 bases. Trimming took 3 bases from V and 3 from J; bases not matched to a gene: 5. This CDR3 has 15 residues. The germline V gene encodes CDR1 LGHNA and CDR2 YNFKEQ. CDR3 sequence: CASSHPYRGHYGYTF. CDR3 nucleotides: TGTGCCAGCAGCCACCCTTACAGGGGGCACTATGGCTACACCTTC.

The chain is built from TRBV13 and TRBJ2-1; 16 bases align to TRBD2. Per the germline V gene, CDR1 is PRHDT and CDR2 is FYEKMQ (reference sequence). The CDR3 loop spans 16 amino acids. Germline trimming cut 5 bases from V and 7 bases from J; bases unmatched to any gene: 5. CDR3 residues: CASSTPGLAGGNEQFF. CDR3 nucleotide sequence: TGTGCCAGCAGCACGCCGGGACTAGCGGGAGGGAATGAGCAGTTCTTC.

Concerning this clonotype: In this CDR3 the conserved last residue, phenylalanine or tryptophan, is missing, so a read error is likely. The V and J genes are TRBV4-2 and TRBJ2-7; the match to TRBD2 covers 8 bases. Germline V gene sequence: CDR1 LGHNA, CDR2 YNFKEQ. This CDR3 is built from 15 residues. The trim removed 5 bases at V and 0 bases at J, leaving 6 bases unmatched. Written as DNA, the CDR3 is TGTGCCAGCAGCGCGTCGGGACTAGGCTCCTACGAGCAGTACCTC. Translating gives CASSASGLGSYEQYL.

This clonotype was picked up a small number of times. The gene calls are TRBV29-1 and TRBJ1-2; D gene uncertain. Germline-derived CDR1 and CDR2 are SQVTM and ANQGSEA. V lost 6 bases, J lost 0 bases, and 8 bases lay in between. CDR3 length: 12 residues. In DNA, the CDR3 is TGCAGCGTATACGGGGCTAACTATGGCTACACCTTC. This codes for CSVYGANYGYTF.

J is TRBJ1-1 and V is TRBV3-1, with D uncertain. Looked up from germline, CDR1 is LGHDT and CDR2 is YNNKEL (reference sequence). V was pared by 0 bases and J by 0 bases, with 11 bases between. The CDR3 sequence is 16 residues long. In nucleotides, the CDR3 is TGTGCCAGCAGCCAAGATGGATACGAGATGAACACTGAAGCTTTCTTT. This sequence encodes CASSQDGYEMNTEAFF.